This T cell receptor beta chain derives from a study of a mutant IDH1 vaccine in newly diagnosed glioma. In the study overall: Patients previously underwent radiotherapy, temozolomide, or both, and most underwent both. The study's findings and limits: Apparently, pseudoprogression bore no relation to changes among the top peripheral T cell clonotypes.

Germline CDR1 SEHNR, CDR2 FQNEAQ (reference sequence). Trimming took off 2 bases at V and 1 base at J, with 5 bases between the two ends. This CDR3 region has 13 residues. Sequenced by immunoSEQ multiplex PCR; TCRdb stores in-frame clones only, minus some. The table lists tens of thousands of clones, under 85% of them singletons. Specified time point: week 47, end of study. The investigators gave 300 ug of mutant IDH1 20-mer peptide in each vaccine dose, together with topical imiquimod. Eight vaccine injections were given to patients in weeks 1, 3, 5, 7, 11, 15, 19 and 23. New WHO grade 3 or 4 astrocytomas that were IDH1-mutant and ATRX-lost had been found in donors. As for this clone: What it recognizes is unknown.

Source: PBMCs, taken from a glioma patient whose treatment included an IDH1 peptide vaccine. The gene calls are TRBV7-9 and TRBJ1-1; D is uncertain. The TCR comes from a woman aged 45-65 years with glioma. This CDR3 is CASSLSANTEAFF. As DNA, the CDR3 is TGTGCCAGCAGCTTAAGCGCGAACACTGAAGCTTTCTTT.